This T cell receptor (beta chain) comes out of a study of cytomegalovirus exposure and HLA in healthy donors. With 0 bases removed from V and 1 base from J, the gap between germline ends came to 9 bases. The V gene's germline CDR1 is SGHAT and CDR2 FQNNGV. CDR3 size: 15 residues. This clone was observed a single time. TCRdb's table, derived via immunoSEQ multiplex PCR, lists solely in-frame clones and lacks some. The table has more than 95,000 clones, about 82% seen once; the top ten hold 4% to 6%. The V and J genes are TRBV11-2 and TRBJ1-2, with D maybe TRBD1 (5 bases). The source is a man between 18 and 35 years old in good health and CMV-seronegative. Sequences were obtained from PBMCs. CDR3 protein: CASSLELGVNYGYTF. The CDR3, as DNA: TGTGCCAGCAGCTTAGAGCTAGGGGTTAACTATGGCTACACCTTC.